The rows below give T cell receptor beta chains drawn from one sample of a study of response to subunit inactivated influenza vaccine. TCRdb independently ran MiXCR on the RT-PCR reads; one entry per CDR3 protein. The sample includes around 200,000 distinct CDR3 sequences, about 9.3% of them seen just once. The sample in question was non-naive T cells sorted from PBMCs, obtained on the day of vaccination. The receptors here all came from a man aged 50 to 59 who received an inactivated influenza vaccine. Each CDR3 is given with its conserved first and last residue. A D gene is named only where the DNA matches it firmly. Clone size is not always given. Where it is, it says once, few, many or a class for expanded clones.

J gene,D gene,clone size,V gene,CDR3 DNA,CDR3 protein
TRBJ2-2,NA,many,TRBV7-4,TGTGCCAGCAGTTCCGGTGGGTTCAGGCCGAACACCGGGGAGCTGTTTTTT,CASSSGGFRPNTGELFF
TRBJ1-5,TRBD1,few,TRBV20-1,TGCAGTGCTCCGATCGGGACAGGGAATCAGCCCCAGCATTTT,CSAPIGTGNQPQHF
TRBJ2-1,TRBD2,NA,TRBV5-1,TGCGCCAGCAGCTTGGACGGCGGGGGGGGTGGTGAGCAGTTCTTC,CASSLDGGGGGEQFF
TRBJ2-7,TRBD2,few,TRBV6-5,TGTGCCAGCAGTTACCGGACTAGCCATTACGAGCAGTACTTC,CASSYRTSHYEQYF
TRBJ1-5,TRBD1,few,TRBV20-1,TGCAGTGCTAAGGACAGGACGAACTTAAACCAGCATTTT,CSAKDRTNLNQHF
TRBJ1-1,NA,many,TRBV5-1,TGCGCCAGCAGCTTGTCTTCGGCAGGATCAACGACAGCTTTCTTT,CASSLSSAGSTTAFF
TRBJ1-3,NA,few,TRBV10-3,TGTGCCATCAGTGATGGAGTGAACTCTGGAAACACCATATATTTT,CAISDGVNSGNTIYF
TRBJ1-2,NA,many,TRBV6-6,TGTGCCAGCAGTTACTCGGACTATGGCTACACCTTC,CASSYSDYGYTF
TRBJ1-2,NA,many,TRBV28,TGTGCCAGCAGTGGGGTCCATGGCTACACCTTC,CASSGVHGYTF
TRBJ2-7,TRBD2,few,TRBV12-3/TRBV12-4,TGTGCCAGCAGTAGCGGGAGGGCGAGGTACGAGCAGTACTTC,CASSSGRARYEQYF
TRBJ2-5,TRBD2,few,TRBV11-2,TGTGCCAGCAGCTTAGCTTTAGCGGGGAAAGAGACCCAGTACTTC,CASSLALAGKETQYF
TRBJ2-5,TRBD2,few,TRBV10-3,TGTGCCATCAGTGAGCCCGGACTAGCGGGAGGGCCCGAGACCCAGTACTTC,CAISEPGLAGGPETQYF
TRBJ1-2,NA,many,TRBV7-6,TGTGCCAGCAGCTTGGGGGGGCACTATGGCTACACCTTC,CASSLGGHYGYTF
TRBJ2-7,NA,few,TRBV29-1,TGCAGCGTTCTCGGCACCTACGAGCAGTACTTC,CSVLGTYEQYF
TRBJ2-7,TRBD2,NA,TRBV14,TGTGCCAGCAGCGATCTAGCGGGAGTGACCGAGCAGTACTTC,CASSDLAGVTEQYF
TRBJ1-5,NA,many,TRBV20-1,TGCAGTGCTAGATTAGGGATATTTCAGCCCCAGCATTTT,CSARLGIFQPQHF
TRBJ2-2,TRBD2,NA,TRBV7-2,TGTGCCAGCAGCTCCGGACTAGCGGGCACCACCGGGGAGCTGTTTTTT,CASSSGLAGTTGELFF
TRBJ2-1,NA,many,TRBV18,TGTGCCAGCTCACCACCGCCGGGAGTCAATGAGCAGTTCTTC,CASSPPPGVNEQFF
TRBJ2-1,TRBD2,many,TRBV6-1,TGTGCCAGCAGTGAAGTACTAGCGGGAGGGGACGGAAATGAGCAGTTCTTC,CASSEVLAGGDGNEQFF
TRBJ2-1,NA,NA,TRBV7-9,TGTGCCAGCAGCTTTTGGTCTCAGGGCTACAATGAGCAGTTCTTC,CASSFWSQGYNEQFF
TRBJ2-3,NA,few,TRBV29-1,TGCAGCGTTGAAATCTCTCCCGCGGCAGATACGCAGTATTTT,CSVEISPAADTQYF
TRBJ2-7,NA,few,TRBV7-2,TGTGCCAGCAGCCCCCGGGGTCAGCGTGAGCAGTACTTC,CASSPRGQREQYF
TRBJ2-1,TRBD2,many,TRBV20-1,TGCAGTGCTAGAGTTGGGCGGGGGGCCTACAATGAGCAGTTCTTC,CSARVGRGAYNEQFF
TRBJ2-7,NA,few,TRBV5-1,TGCGCCAGCAGCGGACGGGCTGACTCCTACGAGCAGTACTTC,CASSGRADSYEQYF
TRBJ2-7,NA,many,TRBV7-2,TGTGCCAGCAGCTTTGGACGGGGGTACGAGCAGTACTTC,CASSFGRGYEQYF
TRBJ1-1,NA,few,TRBV4-3,TGCGCCAGCAGCCAAGGGGCCACAGGGAACACTGAAGCTTTCTTT,CASSQGATGNTEAFF
TRBJ1-2,TRBD1,few,TRBV20-1,TGCAGTGCTAGATCAAGACAGGGAGACCTCGGCTACACCTTC,CSARSRQGDLGYTF
TRBJ1-5,NA,few,TRBV7-2,TGTGCCAGCAGCTTCCAGGGAGATAGCAATCAGCCCCAGCATTTT,CASSFQGDSNQPQHF
TRBJ2-3,TRBD2,many,TRBV5-1,TGCGCCAGCAGCTTTAGACTAGCGGACACAGATACGCAGTATTTT,CASSFRLADTDTQYF
TRBJ1-2,NA,many,TRBV5-1,TGCGCCAGCAGCTTGGTGAGCAACCGGGCCTATGGCTACACCTTC,CASSLVSNRAYGYTF
TRBJ2-1,TRBD2,many,TRBV7-9,TGTGCCAGCAGCGTTGAGGGACTAGCACGTGAGCAGTTCTTC,CASSVEGLAREQFF
TRBJ1-4,NA,few,TRBV27,TGTGCCAGCAAACAACAGGGCCCTAATGAAAAACTGTTTTTT,CASKQQGPNEKLFF
TRBJ2-2,NA,few,TRBV7-2,TGTGCCAGCAGCTTAATGAGGAGCACCGGGGAGCTGTTTTTT,CASSLMRSTGELFF
TRBJ2-2,NA,NA,TRBV10-3,TGTGCCATCAGTGAGTCCCAGCGGAACACCGGGGAGCTGTTTTTT,CAISESQRNTGELFF
TRBJ1-1,NA,few,TRBV11-1,TGTGCCAGCAGCTTAGCGATGGGGACGGTGGGATTGGGCACTGAAGCTTTCTTT,CASSLAMGTVGLGTEAFF
TRBJ2-7,NA,NA,TRBV28,TGTGCCAGCAGCCCAGTCTTGGGCTCCTACGAGCAGTACTTC,CASSPVLGSYEQYF
TRBJ2-7,NA,many,TRBV20-1,TGCAGTGCTAGTCCCGGGACTGGACCCTACGAGCAGTACTTC,CSASPGTGPYEQYF
TRBJ1-2,TRBD1,NA,TRBV11-2,TGTGCCAGCAGCGCCGACAGGGGTTATGGCTACACCTTC,CASSADRGYGYTF
TRBJ1-1,TRBD1,few,TRBV10-3,TGTGCCATCAGCGCGAAGACAGGGGGGAACACTGAAGCTTTCTTT,CAISAKTGGNTEAFF
TRBJ2-1,NA,few,TRBV27,TGTGCCAGCAGTTATGGGGGTTTTGAGCAGTTCTTC,CASSYGGFEQFF
TRBJ2-3,NA,NA,TRBV20-1,TGCAGTGCTCTCAAGGGGGATACGCAGTATTTT,CSALKGDTQYF
TRBJ1-5,TRBD1,few,TRBV15,TGTGCCACCAGCAGAGATCGTCGGGGACAGGGGTATGGCAATCAGCCCCAGCATTTT,CATSRDRRGQGYGNQPQHF
TRBJ1-2,NA,many,TRBV20-1,TGCAGTGCTAGCCTGACAACTAACTATGGCTACACCTTC,CSASLTTNYGYTF
TRBJ2-6,NA,many,TRBV27,TGTGCCAGCACCCTCTTGGACCATTTTTTCTCTGGGGCCAACGTCCTGACTTTC,CASTLLDHFFSGANVLTF
TRBJ1-3,NA,many,TRBV20-1,TGCAGTGCACCTACAGGACCCTCTGGAAACACCATATATTTT,CSAPTGPSGNTIYF